These 8 T cell receptor beta chains originate from one sample sequenced in a study of shared clonotypes between healthy human individuals. TCRdb's table, derived via immunoSEQ multiplex PCR, lists solely in-frame clones and lacks some. Among around 1.9 million clones listed, around 95% were seen once. Terminally differentiated effector memory CD45RA+ cells were excluded from the naive CD8 cells, which were CD45RO-negative and positively selected for CCR7. The sequenced sample consisted of naive CD8+ T cells from PBMCs. These receptors were collected from a man aged 18 to 30 in good health. Some clones in this sample may be carry-over from other donors' samples.

V is TRBV6-4 and J is TRBJ2-1; 9 bases fit TRBD2. CDR1 is MRHNA and CDR2 is SNTAGT in the germline V gene. V lost 7 bases to trimming and J lost 7 bases; unmatched junction nucleotides: 17. The CDR3 is 17 amino acids. CDR3 in amino acids: CASIGGRALARRNEQFF. Written as DNA, the CDR3 is TGTGCCAGCATCGGCGGGAGGGCCCTGGCGCGTAGGAATGAGCAGTTCTTC.

The rearrangement uses TRBV7-2 and TRBJ2-3, with 10 bases lining up with TRBD2. The length of the CDR3 is 17 residues. The ends lost 1 base at V and 2 bases at J; junction bases unmatched: 6. Germline CDR1 SGHTA, CDR2 FQGNSA. CDR3 residues: CASSLVVLAGVTDTQYF. For the CDR3, the DNA is TGTGCCAGCAGCTTAGTAGTCCTAGCGGGAGTCACAGATACGCAGTATTTT.

The genes are TRBV9 and TRBJ2-7; D remains ambiguous. The CDR3 is 12 amino acids. V was shortened by 2 bases and J by 0 bases, with 3 bases between the two germline ends. Germline values: CDR1 SGDLS, CDR2 YYNGEE. The CDR3 spells CASSVPSYEQYF. The CDR3, as DNA: TGTGCCAGCAGCGTCCCCTCCTACGAGCAGTACTTC. The entire variable domain, with the rest obtained from reference TRBV9 and TRBJ2-7, is as follows: DSGVTQTPKHLITATGQRVTLRCSPRSGDLSVYWYQQSLDQGLQFLIQYYNGEERAKGNILERFSAQQFPDLHSELNLSSLELGDSALYFCASSVPSYEQYFGPGTRLTVT.

The chain joins TRBV27 to TRBJ2-7, with a possible D match to TRBD2 (6 bases). Trimming took off 8 bases at V and 3 bases at J, with 11 bases between the two ends. The CDR3 runs to 12 residues. Germline V gene lookup returns CDR1 MNHEY and CDR2 SMNVEV (reference sequence). The CDR3 DNA is TGTGCCAGCCTCGGGAGTGGCTACGAGCAGTACTTC. It encodes CASLGSGYEQYF.

V is TRBV9 and J is TRBJ1-2, with no clear D. CDR1 and CDR2 (germline): SGDLS, YYNGEE. The CDR3 is 14 amino acids. Between the trimmed V and J ends, which lost 3 bases and 3 bases, there was a span of 12 bases. In DNA form, the CDR3 reads TGTGCCAGCAGCGGCCCGGGTCGACACTATGGCTACACCTTC. Translation: CASSGPGRHYGYTF.

The chain carries TRBV30 and TRBJ2-1; no clear D gene. Trimming pared 0 bases from V and 2 bases from J, leaving 5 bases between. Germline V gene lookup returns CDR1 GTSNPN and CDR2 SVGIG (reference sequence). The CDR3 contains 13 residues. The CDR3 nucleotides read TGTGCCTGGAGTGTATCCGCCTACAATGAGCAGTTCTTC. Translation: CAWSVSAYNEQFF. Full variable domain (rest looked up from reference TRBV30 and TRBJ2-1): SQTIHQWPATLVQPVGSPLSLECTVEGTSNPNLYWYRQAAGRGLQLLFYSVGIGQISSEVPQNLSASRPQDRQFILSSKKLLLSDSGFYLCAWSVSAYNEQFFGPGTRLTVL.

The CDR3 is CASSIGVLSGNTIYF. CDR3 coding DNA: TGTGCCAGTAGTATAGGGGTATTGTCTGGAAACACCATATATTTT. The chain joins TRBV19 to TRBJ1-3, with D uncertain. V was shortened by 1 base and J by 1 base, with 8 bases between the two germline ends. This CDR3 region has 15 residues. CDR1 is LNHDA, CDR2 SQIVND, per germline (reference sequence). Drawing the rest from reference TRBV19 and TRBJ1-3, the complete variable domain is DGGITQSPKYLFRKEGQNVTLSCEQNLNHDAMYWYRQDPGQGLRLIYYSQIVNDFQKGDIAEGYSVSREKKESFPLTVTSAQKNPTAFYLCASSIGVLSGNTIYFGEGSWLTVV.

The rearrangement uses TRBV4-1 and TRBJ2-7, with 14 bases fitting TRBD2. V shed 4 bases and J 6 bases; nucleotides not matched to a gene: 8. The length of the CDR3 is 16 residues. Germline loops: CDR1 MGHRA, CDR2 YSYEKL. This CDR3 reads CASSPGTSGRAGEQYF. CDR3 in DNA: TGCGCCAGCAGCCCCGGGACTAGCGGGAGAGCCGGCGAGCAGTACTTC.